This record covers a single T cell receptor (beta chain). With 1 base clipped from V and 7 bases from J, the junction kept 7 bases outside the gene matches. The germline gives CDR1 SGHVS, CDR2 FNYEAQ. This CDR3 has 15 amino acids. These data come from a study of blood T cell repertoires in COVID-19. Clones were read by immunoSEQ multiplex PCR, and TCRdb kept only the in-frame ones, dropping some. The sample lists 84,000 or so clones, approximately 88% occurring once. The sample consisted of peripheral blood. The source of this sequence is a man aged 55 to 70 with acute or convalescent COVID-19. The chain is built from TRBV7-6 and TRBJ1-5; TRBD1 agrees at 7 bases. Here the CDR3 reads CASSLEDRPGQPQHF. Here the CDR3 DNA reads TGTGCCAGCAGCTTAGAGGACAGGCCGGGGCAGCCCCAGCATTTT.